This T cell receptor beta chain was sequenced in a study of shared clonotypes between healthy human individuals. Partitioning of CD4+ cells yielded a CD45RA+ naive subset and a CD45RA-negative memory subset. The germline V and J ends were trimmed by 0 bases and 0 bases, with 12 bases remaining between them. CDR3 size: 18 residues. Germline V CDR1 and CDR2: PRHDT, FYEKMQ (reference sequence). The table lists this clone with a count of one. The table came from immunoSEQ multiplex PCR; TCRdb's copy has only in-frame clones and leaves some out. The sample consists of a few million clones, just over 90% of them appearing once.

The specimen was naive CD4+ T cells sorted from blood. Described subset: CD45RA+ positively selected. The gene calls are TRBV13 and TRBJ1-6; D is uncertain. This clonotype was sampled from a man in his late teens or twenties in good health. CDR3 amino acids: CASSLGPEYSSYNSPLHF. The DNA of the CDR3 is TGTGCCAGCAGCTTAGGCCCCGAGTATAGCTCCTATAATTCACCCCTCCACTTT.